This T cell receptor beta chain was obtained from a study of breast tumors, draining lymph nodes, adjacent tissues. Axillary draining lymph nodes of breast cancer patients supplied the node samples. Study-level results: Tumor TCR diversity was below lymph nodes but above nontumor tissue. Data only fit, rather than demonstrated, lymph node origin of most tumor T cells.

In its sample, this clonotype was seen a few times. The antigen is not known. TCRdb called the multiplex PCR reads again in MiXCR, with one record for every CDR3 protein. This sample yields under 85,000 distinct CDR3 sequences, of which approximately 20% are seen a single time; 2% to 2.5% belongs to the top ten. Trimming left V 4 bases short and J 1 base short, with 14 bases between. The CDR3 has 15 amino acids. The germline V gene has CDR1 SGDLS and CDR2 YYNGEE. The sample comprised axillary lymph node tissue. The TCR sequence derives from a female donor with breast cancer. Some clones in this sample may be carry-over from other donors' samples. The V call is TRBV9, the J call TRBJ2-5; D is unresolved. CDR3 protein: CASSSSRGIQETQYF. The CDR3, as DNA: TGTGCCAGCAGCTCTTCCCGTGGGATCCAAGAGACCCAGTACTTC.